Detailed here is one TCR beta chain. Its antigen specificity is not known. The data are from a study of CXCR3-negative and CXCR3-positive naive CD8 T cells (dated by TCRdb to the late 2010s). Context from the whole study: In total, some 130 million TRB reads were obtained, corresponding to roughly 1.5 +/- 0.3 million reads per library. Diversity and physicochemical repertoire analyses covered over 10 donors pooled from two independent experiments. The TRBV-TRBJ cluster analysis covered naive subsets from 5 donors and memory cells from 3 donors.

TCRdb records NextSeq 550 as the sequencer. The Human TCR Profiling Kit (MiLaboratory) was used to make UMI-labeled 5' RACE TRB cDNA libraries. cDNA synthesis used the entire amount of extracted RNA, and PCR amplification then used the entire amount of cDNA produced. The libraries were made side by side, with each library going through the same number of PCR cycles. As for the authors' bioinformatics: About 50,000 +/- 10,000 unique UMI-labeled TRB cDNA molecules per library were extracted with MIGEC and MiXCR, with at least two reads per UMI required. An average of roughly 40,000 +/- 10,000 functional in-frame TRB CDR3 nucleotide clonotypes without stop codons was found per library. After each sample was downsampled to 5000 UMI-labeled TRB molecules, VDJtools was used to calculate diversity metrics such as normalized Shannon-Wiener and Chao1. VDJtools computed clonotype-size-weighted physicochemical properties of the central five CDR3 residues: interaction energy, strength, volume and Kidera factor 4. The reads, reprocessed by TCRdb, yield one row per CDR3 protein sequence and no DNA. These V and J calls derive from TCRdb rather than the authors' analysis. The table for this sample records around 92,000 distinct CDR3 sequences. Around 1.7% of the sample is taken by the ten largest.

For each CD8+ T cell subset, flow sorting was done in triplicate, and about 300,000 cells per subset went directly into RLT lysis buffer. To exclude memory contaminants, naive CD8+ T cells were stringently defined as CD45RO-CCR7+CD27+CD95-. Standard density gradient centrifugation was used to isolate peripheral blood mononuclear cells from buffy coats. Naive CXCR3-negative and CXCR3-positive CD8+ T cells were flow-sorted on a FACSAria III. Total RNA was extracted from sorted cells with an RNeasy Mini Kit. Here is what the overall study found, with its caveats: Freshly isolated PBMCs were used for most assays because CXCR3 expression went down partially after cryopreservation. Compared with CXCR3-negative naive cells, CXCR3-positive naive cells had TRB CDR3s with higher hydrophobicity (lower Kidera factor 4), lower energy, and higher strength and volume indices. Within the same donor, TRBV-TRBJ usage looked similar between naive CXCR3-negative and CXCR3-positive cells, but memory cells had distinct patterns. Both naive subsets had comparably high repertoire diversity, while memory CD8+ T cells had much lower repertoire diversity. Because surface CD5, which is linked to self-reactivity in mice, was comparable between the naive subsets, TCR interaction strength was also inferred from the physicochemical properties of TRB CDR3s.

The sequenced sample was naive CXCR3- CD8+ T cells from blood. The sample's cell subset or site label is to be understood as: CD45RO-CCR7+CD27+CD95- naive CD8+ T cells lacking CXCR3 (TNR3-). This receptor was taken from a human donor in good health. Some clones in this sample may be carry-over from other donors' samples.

The CDR3 reads as follows: CASSPAGKETQYF. The V and J genes are TRBV28 and TRBJ2-5; the D gene TCRdb calls, TRBD2, cannot be checked with no DNA. The germline V gene encodes CDR1 MDHEN and CDR2 SYDVKM. Including cysteine and phenylalanine, the CDR3 has 13 amino acids. Nucleotide data are not available.